The 19 T cell receptor beta chains below all came from one sample that was sequenced in a study of monozygotic twins with inflammatory bowel disease (dated by TCRdb to between 2018 and 2021). The library was obtained by 5' RACE. The run used an Illumina HiSeq 2500. Following reprocessing of the reads by TCRdb, the data hold one row per CDR3 protein sequence and no DNA is available. The table kept for this sample lists around 450,000 distinct CDR3 sequences. The ten biggest clones cover about 2.6% of the sample. Sequenced material: blood. The receptors stem from a human donor with ulcerative colitis or Crohn's disease, or a healthy co-twin of an affected twin (not recorded which).

The chain combines TRBV7-7 with TRBJ2-1. The germline gives CDR1 SSHAT, CDR2 FNYEAQ (reference sequence). CDR3 size: 13 residues. CDR3 sequence reads: CASSPDLLNEQFF.

J is TRBJ2-7 and V is TRBV7-2; TCRdb's D call of TRBD1 is untestable without DNA. The CDR3 runs 14 residues. Per germline, CDR1 SGHTA and CDR2 FQGNSA. CDR3: CASSSGTGTREQYF. The full variable domain, rest sourced from reference TRBV7-2 and TRBJ2-7, is GAGVSQSPSNKVTEKGKDVELRCDPISGHTALYWYRQSLGQGLEFLIYFQGNSAPDKSGLPSDRFSAERTGGSVSTLTIQRTQQEDSAVYLCASSSGTGTREQYFGPGTRLTVT.

The V and J genes are TRBV18 and TRBJ2-4; TCRdb reports TRBD1, a call that lacks DNA to check it against. The germline V gene has CDR1 KGHSH and CDR2 LQKENI. CDR3 length: 17 residues. The CDR3 sequence is CASSPRTGHLAKNIQYF.

This CDR3 reads CSAPPGGYGYTF. This chain links TRBV20-1 with TRBJ1-2; lacking DNA, the TRBD1 call made by TCRdb goes unchecked. This CDR3 has 12 amino acids. The germline V gene encodes CDR1 DFQATT and CDR2 SNEGSKA (reference sequence).

This chain connects TRBV7-2 to TRBJ1-2. CDR1 and CDR2 from the germline V gene are SGHTA and FQGNSA. The length of the CDR3 is 17 residues. The CDR3 here is CASSSQGPNVFIGGYTF.

The chain employs TRBV7-3 and TRBJ2-3; TCRdb reports TRBD2, a call that lacks DNA to check it against. Looked up from germline, CDR1 is SGHTA and CDR2 is FQGTGA. This CDR3 is 17 amino acids long. CDR3 in amino acids: CASSLMGSQGFTDTQYF.

The chain links TRBV20-1 to TRBJ2-1. The CDR3 has 13 amino acids. CDR1 is DFQATT, CDR2 SNEGSKA, per germline (reference sequence). CDR3 amino acids: CSAPTNLAETQFF.

The chain links TRBV3-1 to TRBJ2-5. The CDR3 is 12 residues long. Germline CDR1 and CDR2: LGHDT and YNNKEL (reference sequence). CDR3: CASSQERQTQYF.

The CDR3 loop reads CASSLSSTSRSQETQYF. This sequence joins TRBV7-9 and TRBJ2-5; the D call from TCRdb, TRBD2, cannot be confirmed without DNA. The CDR3 contains 17 residues. The germline V gene encodes CDR1 SEHNR and CDR2 FQNEAQ (reference sequence).

The chain joins TRBV27 to TRBJ1-2; TCRdb's D gene call, TRBD1, goes unchecked for lack of DNA. The CDR3 has 13 residues. The germline gives CDR1 MNHEY, CDR2 SMNVEV (reference sequence). The CDR3 loop is CASSPGGVRCYTF.

This chain's CDR3 is CATSVTPAYNEQFF. The chain has TRBV24-1 and TRBJ2-1. The CDR3 sequence is 14 residues long. Germline V gene data show CDR1 as KGHDR and CDR2 as SFDVKD.

CDR3 residues: CASSLLGTESYEQYF. The V gene is TRBV27, the J gene TRBJ2-7; with no DNA, the TCRdb D assignment of TRBD1 cannot be verified. Germline CDR1 MNHEY, CDR2 SMNVEV (reference sequence). This CDR3 has 15 amino acids.

The chain is built from TRBV4-1 and TRBJ1-2; TCRdb reports TRBD1, a call that lacks DNA to check it against. The germline gives CDR1 MGHRA, CDR2 YSYEKL. The CDR3 length is 15 residues. The CDR3 sequence is CASSQGDRGNYGYTF.

CDR3: CASSSRLAGTVYNEQFF. This chain joins TRBV6-2 or TRBV6-3 and TRBJ2-1; TCRdb's D call of TRBD2 is untestable without DNA. The V gene's germline CDR1 is MNHEY and CDR2 SVGEGT. The CDR3 contains 17 residues.

This chain joins TRBV12-3 or TRBV12-4 and TRBJ2-1; as DNA is missing, the TRBD1 call by TCRdb cannot be tested. The CDR3 is made up of 13 amino acids. CDR3 in amino acids: CASRVGGYNEQFF.

The chain recombines TRBV5-6 with TRBJ2-7; TCRdb names TRBD1, which stays unverified in the absence of DNA. CDR1 and CDR2 (germline): SGHDT, YYEEEE. This CDR3 contains 15 residues. This CDR3 is CASLSQGAGAGEQYF. The whole variable domain, filled in from reference TRBV5-6 and TRBJ2-7, reads DAGVTQSPTHLIKTRGQQVTLRCSPKSGHDTVSWYQQALGQGPQFIFQYYEEEERQRGNFPDRFSGHQFPNYSSELNVNALLLGDSALYLCASLSQGAGAGEQYFGPGTRLTVT.

This chain links TRBV21-1 with TRBJ2-7; TCRdb's assignment of TRBD2 cannot be checked, as there is no DNA. TRBV21-1 is a known pseudogene. The CDR3 totals 19 residues. The CDR3 loop reads CASSKETGPRALAGYEQYF.

V is TRBV4-3 and J is TRBJ2-1; TCRdb's D gene call, TRBD1, goes unchecked for lack of DNA. The CDR3 is 17 residues long. Germline loops: CDR1 LGHNA, CDR2 YSLEER. CDR3 sequence reads: CASSQEGPGGSHNEQFF.

The rearrangement joins TRBV7-8 to TRBJ2-5; TCRdb's D call, TRBD2, is unchecked because there is no DNA. Looked up from germline, CDR1 is SGHVS and CDR2 is FQNEAQ. CDR3 length: 15 amino acids. Here the CDR3 reads CASSLASGRGETQYF.